Below, 19 T cell receptor beta chains from the same sample are listed, as sequenced in a study of Ad26.COV2.S vaccination and SARS-CoV-2 variants. Here immunoSEQ multiplex PCR was the method, and the copy in TCRdb shows in-frame clones only, minus some. The sample contains around 300,000 clones, roughly nine tenths of which appear only once. Noted treatment: approximately 18 received Ad26.COV2.S at low or high dose, single or two shots; about 5 received placebo; per-sample allocation not given. It was on day 63 after the first vaccine or placebo injection that samples were taken. The specimen was peripheral blood, collected in a trial of Ad26.COV2.S vaccine versus placebo. Every receptor here comes from a person aged 18 to 59 who received the Ad26.COV2.S COVID-19 vaccine or a placebo.

V is TRBV25-1 and J is TRBJ1-1; 10 positions agree with TRBD1. CDR1 and CDR2 (germline): MGHDK, SYGVNS. CDR3 size: 16 residues. V trimming: 1 base; J trimming: 4 bases; junction bases outside the gene matches: 6. In DNA, the CDR3 is TGTGCCAGCAGTGAATGGCGGAGGGACAGGGGCACTGAAGCTTTCTTT. Amino acid sequence: CASSEWRRDRGTEAFF.

This sequence joins TRBV5-1 and TRBJ1-1; the match to TRBD1 covers 11 bases. This CDR3 has 15 residues. Germline trimming cut 8 bases from V and 5 bases from J; bases unmatched to any gene: 11. Germline CDR1 and CDR2: SGHRS and YFSETQ. The CDR3 DNA reads TGCGCCAGTGGACAGGGGGCCGGTTCTAGGACTGAAGCTTTCTTT. Its protein product is CASGQGAGSRTEAFF.

V usage is TRBV7-8 and J usage is TRBJ1-4; TRBD1 matches at 10 bases. The CDR3 length is 17 residues. The J segment lost 6 bases and the V segment lost 0 bases, leaving 7 bases of the junction unmatched. Germline CDR1 and CDR2: SGHVS and FQNEAQ. The CDR3 DNA follows: TGTGCCAGCAGCTTAGCGTCTGGTGGGACAGGGGATGAAAAACTGTTTTTT. It codes for CASSLASGGTGDEKLFF.

This sequence joins TRBV6-2 or TRBV6-3 and TRBJ1-3; D unclear. The V end was cut by 0 bases, the J end by 0 bases, with 9 bases between. The CDR3 sequence is 16 residues long. Germline V gene lookup returns CDR1 MNHEY and CDR2 SVGEGT. CDR3 in DNA: TGTGCCAGCAGTTACTCCGGATTTTCCTCTGGAAACACCATATATTTT. Translation: CASSYSGFSSGNTIYF.

Notes on this clone: Distinct nucleotide sequences in the sample also encode this CDR3. This chain links TRBV5-1 with TRBJ2-1; D is unclear. The CDR3 covers 14 residues. V shed 2 bases and J shed 0 bases, with 6 bases lying between them. CDR1 is SGHRS, CDR2 YFSETQ, per germline. Here the CDR3 DNA reads TGCGCCAGCAGCTTTGGTAACTCCTACAATGAGCAGTTCTTC. Its protein product is CASSFGNSYNEQFF.

CDR3 sequence (DNA): TGTGCCAGCAGTATCCCGGACAGGGCTGATGAAAAACTGTTTTTT. Translating it yields CASSIPDRADEKLFF. This chain joins TRBV6-6 and TRBJ1-4, with TRBD1 matching over 8 bases. Per germline, CDR1 MNHNY and CDR2 SVGAGI (reference sequence). The V and J ends lost 5 bases and 6 bases, in that order; junction bases with no gene match: 8. CDR3 length equals 15 residues.

The chain couples TRBV6-1 to TRBJ2-7; maybe TRBD2 (5 bases). Germline lookup yields CDR1 MNHNS and CDR2 SASEGT. V was shortened by 1 base and J by 7 bases, with 11 bases between the two germline ends. This CDR3 has 13 amino acids. As DNA, the CDR3 is TGTGCCAGCAGTGAAGGGCCGAGGAGGGAGCAGTACTTC. Its translation: CASSEGPRREQYF.

The rearrangement joins TRBV29-1 to TRBJ2-3; possibly TRBD2 for D (5 bases). V dropped 5 bases and J dropped 3 bases, with 12 bases sitting between them. The CDR3 contains 13 residues. The germline CDR1 and CDR2 sequences are SQVTM and ANQGSEA. The CDR3 coding sequence is TGCAGCGTTCGCCCCCCGGGGACAGATACGCAGTATTTT. Translated, it gives CSVRPPGTDTQYF.

The chain is built from TRBV19 and TRBJ1-1; perhaps TRBD1 as D (5 bases). Germline V gene sequence: CDR1 LNHDA, CDR2 SQIVND (reference sequence). V lost 8 bases, J lost 5 bases, and 9 bases lay in between. The CDR3 has 11 residues. Here the CDR3 reads CASGGSTEAFF. CDR3 DNA sequence: TGTGCCAGTGGGGGGAGTACTGAAGCTTTCTTT.

This chain uses TRBV2 with TRBJ2-7; 10 bases agree with TRBD2. The CDR3 loop spans 14 amino acids. The V segment lost 8 bases and the J segment 4 bases; nucleotides outside the gene matches: 8. Germline V CDR1 and CDR2: SNHLY, FYNNEI. CDR3 protein: CASGPGLASYEQYV. The CDR3 nucleotides read TGTGCCAGCGGTCCGGGACTAGCGAGTTACGAGCAGTACGTC.

The chain combines TRBV18 with TRBJ1-2, with TRBD1 matching 9 bases. The CDR3 spans 19 residues. V gave up 3 bases and J gave up 8 bases; unmatched junction bases: 22. Germline assignment: CDR1 KGHSH and CDR2 LQKENI. CDR3 nucleotides: TGTGCCAGCTCACCTCGAAATCCGGGACAGGGCGAACTACTATACGGCTACACCTTC. It yields the protein CASSPRNPGQGELLYGYTF. The entire variable domain, with the rest obtained from reference TRBV18 and TRBJ1-2, is as follows: NAGVMQNPRHLVRRRGQEARLRCSPMKGHSHVYWYRQLPEEGLKFMVYLQKENIIDESGMPKERFSAEFPKEGPSILRIQQVVRGDSAAYFCASSPRNPGQGELLYGYTFGSGTRLTVV.

This clone was detected once. The chain employs TRBV25-1 and TRBJ1-3, with a possible D match to TRBD1 (5 bases). There are 16 residues in the CDR3. Germline V gives CDR1 MGHDK, CDR2 SYGVNS. V dropped 1 base and J dropped 7 bases, with 17 bases sitting between them. CDR3 residues: CASSELGDSVRNTIYF. Written as DNA, the CDR3 is TGTGCCAGCAGTGAATTAGGGGACTCGGTGCGGAACACCATATATTTT.

This chain connects TRBV10-2 to TRBJ2-2, with D possibly TRBD2 on 6 matching bases. V was cut by 8 bases and J by 0 bases, with 10 bases left in between. Germline V gene data show CDR1 as WSHSY and CDR2 as SAAADI. This CDR3 contains 14 residues. The CDR3 loop reads CASLREPNTGELFF. In DNA, the CDR3 is TGCGCCAGCTTACGGGAGCCGAACACCGGGGAGCTGTTTTTT.

This chain joins TRBV7-9 and TRBJ1-1; 7 nucleotides align to TRBD1. The CDR3 length is 16 residues. J lost 2 bases, V lost 5 bases, and 11 bases had no gene match. The V gene's germline CDR1 is SEHNR and CDR2 FQNEAQ (reference sequence). The CDR3 coding sequence is TGTGCCAGCAGCCGGGCAGGGGGGAACCTTAACACTGAAGCTTTCTTT. Encoded protein: CASSRAGGNLNTEAFF.

The genes are TRBV28 and TRBJ2-1, with 8 bases aligning to TRBD1. Germline V CDR1 and CDR2: MDHEN, SYDVKM. Trimming removed 6 bases from V and 6 bases from J; junction bases left unmatched: 10. This CDR3 is built from 15 residues. The CDR3 DNA reads as TGTGCCAGCAGCGGGACAGGACAATTTTTCAATGAGCAGTTCTTC. Translation gives CASSGTGQFFNEQFF.

The chain couples TRBV5-5 to TRBJ1-2; D unclear. Between the trimmed V and J ends, which lost 0 bases and 4 bases, there was a span of 13 bases. The germline V gene encodes CDR1 SGHKS and CDR2 YYEKEE (reference sequence). CDR3 length: 15 amino acids. The DNA of the CDR3 is TGTGCCAGCAGCTTGGACTTTAGTATCTCCTATGGCTACACCTTC. It translates to CASSLDFSISYGYTF. Complete variable domain (other parts from reference TRBV5-5 and TRBJ1-2): DAGVTQSPTHLIKTRGQQVTLRCSPISGHKSVSWYQQVLGQGPQFIFQYYEKEERGRGNFPDRFSARQFPNYSSELNVNALLLGDSALYLCASSLDFSISYGYTFGSGTRLTVV.

This chain links TRBV9 with TRBJ1-5; D not resolved. In germline, CDR1 is SGDLS, CDR2 YYNGEE. V shed 0 bases and J shed 0 bases, with 7 bases lying between them. The length of the CDR3 is 15 residues. This chain's CDR3 is CASSVDSNSNQPQHF. The CDR3 region has the DNA TGTGCCAGCAGCGTAGACAGCAATAGCAATCAGCCCCAGCATTTT.

The chain carries TRBV6-5 and TRBJ2-7; 9 nucleotides align to TRBD1. V dropped 2 bases and J dropped 3; count of bases not matched to a gene: 5. This CDR3 is 15 amino acids long. The V gene's germline CDR1 is MNHEY and CDR2 SVGAGI. This CDR3 reads CASSYPGQGIYEQYF. The DNA for the CDR3 is TGTGCCAGCAGTTACCCGGGACAGGGAATCTACGAGCAGTACTTC.

CDR3 protein: CASSEAPRTSGRISSYEQYV. CDR3 bases: TGTGCCAGCAGTGAAGCCCCTAGGACTAGCGGGAGGATCAGCTCCTACGAGCAGTACGTC. The chain uses TRBV6-1 and TRBJ2-7, with 14 bases matching TRBD2. Germline-derived CDR1 and CDR2 are MNHNS and SASEGT. There are 20 residues in the CDR3. Trimming took 0 bases from V and 0 from J; bases not matched to a gene: 10.